The 18 T cell receptor beta chains below were found in one sample sequenced in a study of response to subunit inactivated influenza vaccine. Each CDR3 protein is one row after TCRdb ran MiXCR on the RT-PCR reads. The table shows roughly 710,000 distinct CDR3 sequences, with 14% occurring only once. Sequencing used PBMCs from blood, obtained approximately 15 days before vaccination. These receptor sequences come from a man aged 45 to 65 who received an inactivated influenza vaccine.

The chain is built from TRBV20-1 and TRBJ2-2, with 7 bases lining up with TRBD2. The V gene's germline CDR1 is DFQATT and CDR2 SNEGSKA (reference sequence). This CDR3 has 14 residues. Losses at the gene ends were 3 bases for V and 4 bases for J; bases not matched to a gene: 5. CDR3 in DNA: TGCAGTGCTAGCCCGGGGGGTTCCACCGGGGAGCTGTTTTTT. It yields the protein CSASPGGSTGELFF.

This clonotype was detected a few times. This chain connects TRBV24-1 to TRBJ2-1; no firm D call. CDR1 and CDR2 (germline): KGHDR, SFDVKD. The V and J ends lost 1 base and 7 bases respectively, with 16 bases between them. The CDR3 has 16 amino acids. Written as DNA, the CDR3 is TGTGCCACCAGTGATTTTGTCAGAATACCCCTAAATGAGCAGTTCTTC. It yields the protein CATSDFVRIPLNEQFF.

This clonotype appeared many times. This chain joins TRBV7-9 and TRBJ1-2; possible D gene TRBD1, 6 bases. With 0 bases removed from V and 7 bases from J, the gap between germline ends came to 9 bases. The germline CDR1 and CDR2 sequences are SEHNR and FQNEAQ (reference sequence). The CDR3 has 13 residues. In nucleotides, the CDR3 is TGTGCCAGCAGCTTAGCGGGGGCTATTGGCTACACCTTC. The encoded protein is CASSLAGAIGYTF.

This clonotype has only a few counts. The V and J genes are TRBV29-1 and TRBJ1-1; 10 positions match TRBD1. The CDR3 extends over 15 amino acids. The germline V gene encodes CDR1 SQVTM and CDR2 ANQGSEA. Trimming took 3 bases from V and 4 from J; bases not matched to a gene: 8. For the CDR3, the DNA is TGCAGCGTTGATGGGGGGACAGGGGTCGCCACTGAAGCTTTCTTT. Encoded protein: CSVDGGTGVATEAFF.

Ten or more counts support this clonotype. The V gene is TRBV19, the J gene TRBJ2-7, with 8 bases identical to TRBD1. The CDR3 runs 13 residues. Germline V gene sequence: CDR1 LNHDA, CDR2 SQIVND (reference sequence). V lost 6 bases to trimming and J lost 3 bases; unmatched junction nucleotides: 4. CDR3 in amino acids: CASSPGQDYEQYF. The DNA of the CDR3 is TGTGCCAGTAGCCCGGGACAGGACTACGAGCAGTACTTC. Variable domain in full (rest from reference TRBV19 and TRBJ2-7): DGGITQSPKYLFRKEGQNVTLSCEQNLNHDAMYWYRQDPGQGLRLIYYSQIVNDFQKGDIAEGYSVSREKKESFPLTVTSAQKNPTAFYLCASSPGQDYEQYFGPGTRLTVT.

The sample holds a few counts of this clonotype. The rearrangement joins TRBV5-1 to TRBJ2-5; 8 nucleotides align to TRBD1. Trimming at V came to 1 base and at J to 5 bases, leaving 7 bases not matched to a gene. Germline V lookup: CDR1 SGHRS, CDR2 YFSETQ. The CDR3 consists of 15 residues. CDR3 nucleotides: TGCGCCAGCAGCTTGACGGCAGGGGGCCCCGAGACCCAGTACTTC. Translated: CASSLTAGGPETQYF.

This chain links TRBV2 with TRBJ2-7; 9 bases map to TRBD1. V gave up 6 bases and J gave up 6 bases; unmatched junction bases: 9. Germline V gene lookup returns CDR1 SNHLY and CDR2 FYNNEI. This CDR3 has 14 residues. CDR3 region: CASSGRDRDPEQYF. The CDR3 DNA reads TGTGCCAGCAGCGGAAGGGACAGGGACCCCGAGCAGTACTTC.

In this sample, this clonotype turned up many times. This chain's CDR3 is CASSQNPGLARSTDTQYF. Written as DNA, the CDR3 is TGTGCCAGCAGCCAAAACCCAGGACTAGCGCGATCCACAGATACGCAGTATTTT. V is TRBV14 and J is TRBJ2-3; 9 positions agree with TRBD2. The length of the CDR3 is 18 residues. Germline CDR1 is SGHDN and CDR2 is FVKESK. The V and J ends lost 2 bases and 2 bases, in that order; junction bases with no gene match: 11.

The V gene is TRBV28, the J gene TRBJ2-3, with TRBD1 as a possible D gene (5 bases). CDR1 is MDHEN, CDR2 SYDVKM, per germline. V lost 3 bases, J lost 1 base, and 11 bases lay in between. This CDR3 is built from 15 residues. The DNA of the CDR3 is TGTGCCAGCAGTTTCCAGGGTCTTCGCACAGATACGCAGTATTTT. Translating gives CASSFQGLRTDTQYF.

This clonotype was counted only a few times. The chain couples TRBV25-1 to TRBJ1-4; maybe TRBD1 (6 bases). The V end was cut by 3 bases, the J end by 7 bases, with 18 bases between. The length of the CDR3 is 16 residues. The germline V gene encodes CDR1 MGHDK and CDR2 SYGVNS. The CDR3 reads CASSEVALLRGEKLFF. Here the CDR3 DNA reads TGTGCCAGCAGTGAGGTGGCCTTACTCAGGGGTGAAAAACTGTTTTTT.

This clonotype was counted ten times or more. V gene TRBV6-5 combines with J gene TRBJ2-1, with D unresolved. Per the germline V gene, CDR1 is MNHEY and CDR2 is SVGAGI. The V and J ends lost 6 bases and 10 bases respectively, with 10 bases between them. There are 11 residues in the CDR3. The CDR3 sequence: CASSTGREQFF. CDR3 coding DNA: TGTGCCAGCAGCACTGGTCGGGAGCAGTTCTTC.

V usage is TRBV7-9 and J usage is TRBJ1-2, with TRBD1 identical over 8 bases. Germline loops: CDR1 SEHNR, CDR2 FQNEAQ (reference sequence). Trimming removed 1 base from V and 6 bases from J; junction bases left unmatched: 4. The CDR3 spans 14 residues. CDR3 nucleotide sequence: TGTGCCAGCAGCTTAGACGCAGGGGGCCATGGCTACACCTTC. It translates to CASSLDAGGHGYTF.

The genes are TRBV5-1 and TRBJ2-1, with a weak D call TRBD1 (6 bases). The germline V and J ends were trimmed by 4 bases and 9 bases, with 17 bases remaining between them. This CDR3 has 14 amino acids. Germline V gene lookup returns CDR1 SGHRS and CDR2 YFSETQ. The CDR3 sequence: CASSPPGHGGEQFF. The CDR3 region has the DNA TGCGCCAGCAGCCCCCCGGGACACGGCGGTGAGCAGTTCTTC. The full variable domain, its missing parts supplied by reference TRBV5-1 and TRBJ2-1, is KAGVTQTPRYLIKTRGQQVTLSCSPISGHRSVSWYQQTPGQGLQFLFEYFSETQRNKGNFPGRFSGRQFSNSRSEMNVSTLELGDSALYLCASSPPGHGGEQFFGPGTRLTVL.

The chain combines TRBV18 with TRBJ2-5; tentatively, D is TRBD1 or TRBD2 (5 bases each). There are 15 residues in the CDR3. V gave up 4 bases and J gave up 5 bases, with 17 bases separating them. Per germline, CDR1 KGHSH and CDR2 LQKENI. The CDR3 here is CASSRPGTGGETQYF. CDR3 in DNA: TGTGCCAGCTCACGACCCGGGACGGGTGGGGAGACCCAGTACTTC.

This clonotype showed up just a few times. The chain links TRBV5-1 to TRBJ2-7; 7 bases line up with TRBD2. This CDR3 region has 15 residues. Per the germline V gene, CDR1 is SGHRS and CDR2 is YFSETQ. J gave up 2 bases and V 5 bases, and 10 bases lay outside the gene matches. The CDR3 nucleotides read TGCGCCAGCAGACCCGATCCTAGCGGTCCCTACGAGCAGTACTTC. Amino acid sequence: CASRPDPSGPYEQYF. Together with reference TRBV5-1 and TRBJ2-7, the CDR3 gives the full variable domain: KAGVTQTPRYLIKTRGQQVTLSCSPISGHRSVSWYQQTPGQGLQFLFEYFSETQRNKGNFPGRFSGRQFSNSRSEMNVSTLELGDSALYLCASRPDPSGPYEQYFGPGTRLTVT.

This clonotype was recorded at least ten times. V usage is TRBV7-9 and J usage is TRBJ1-6, with 9 bases aligning to TRBD1. The CDR3 has 14 residues. V was pared by 5 bases and J by 12 bases, with 8 bases of the junction left unmatched. CDR1 is SEHNR, CDR2 FQNEAQ, per germline (reference sequence). DNA of the CDR3: TGTGCCAGCAGCCAGGGACAGGGAGTTGGACCCCTCCACTTT. Translating gives CASSQGQGVGPLHF.

This rearrangement joins TRBV6-1 to TRBJ2-7, with 11 bases matching TRBD1. The V segment lost 5 bases and the J segment 4 bases; nucleotides outside the gene matches: 7. The CDR3 runs 15 residues. Germline values: CDR1 MNHNS, CDR2 SASEGT. The DNA for the CDR3 is TGTGCCAGCAGTCCCGGGACAGGGGGAGGGTACGAGCAGTACTTC. Translating gives CASSPGTGGGYEQYF.

There are a few counts of this clonotype. CDR3 coding DNA: TGCAGCGTTCCGATCCATAGACAGGAGTTCTACGAGCAGTACTTC. Its protein is CSVPIHRQEFYEQYF. The rearrangement links TRBV29-1 to TRBJ2-7, with a tentative D call TRBD1 (6 bases). The germline V gene encodes CDR1 SQVTM and CDR2 ANQGSEA. The ends were cut back, 5 bases at V and 3 bases at J, with 20 bases in the middle. This CDR3 contains 15 residues.